Listed here are 18 T cell receptor beta chains from one sample, sequenced in a study of T cell responses to AZD1222 COVID-19 vaccine. Libraries were prepared by immunoSEQ multiplex PCR; TCRdb keeps only in-frame clonotypes and omits some of them. The data contain about 120,000 clones, about 88% of them singletons. The source was peripheral blood, collected on day 0 of AZD1222 vaccination. The receptors were sampled from an adult in good health.

This clone has more than one count but fewer than ten. This sequence joins TRBV2 and TRBJ1-2; D gene ambiguous. This CDR3 spans 12 amino acids. With 6 bases removed from V and 6 bases from J, the gap between germline ends came to 11 bases. CDR1 SNHLY and CDR2 FYNNEI come from the germline V gene. CDR3 in amino acids: CASRPSYDGYTF. For the CDR3, the DNA is TGTGCCAGCAGGCCATCGTATGATGGCTACACCTTC.

This clone showed up just a few times. The chain employs TRBV6-5 and TRBJ1-2; the D gene is possibly TRBD1 (5 bases). Per germline, CDR1 MNHEY and CDR2 SVGAGI. The CDR3 extends over 13 amino acids. Between the trimmed V and J ends, which lost 5 bases and 3 bases, there was a span of 10 bases. The CDR3 DNA reads as TGTGCCAGCAGTCTACGACAGTACTATGGCTACACCTTC. Its protein is CASSLRQYYGYTF.

This sequence joins TRBV24-1 and TRBJ1-5; D call uncertain. The CDR3 has 14 amino acids. Trimming removed 4 bases from V and 6 bases from J, with 12 bases in between. Germline V lookup: CDR1 KGHDR, CDR2 SFDVKD. The DNA of the CDR3 is TGTGCCACCAGTGAGGGGATCTTCGGTCAGCCCCAGCATTTT. Residues: CATSEGIFGQPQHF.

The chain uses TRBV5-1 and TRBJ2-2, with 8 bases fitting TRBD2. The CDR3 has 14 residues. With 4 bases clipped from V and 6 bases from J, the junction kept 5 bases outside the gene matches. In germline, CDR1 is SGHRS, CDR2 YFSETQ. CDR3 nucleotides: TGCGCCAGCAGCCCGGGAGGGGCGTCCGGGGAGCTGTTTTTT. This gives the protein CASSPGGASGELFF. Variable domain in full (rest from reference TRBV5-1 and TRBJ2-2): KAGVTQTPRYLIKTRGQQVTLSCSPISGHRSVSWYQQTPGQGLQFLFEYFSETQRNKGNFPGRFSGRQFSNSRSEMNVSTLELGDSALYLCASSPGGASGELFFGEGSRLTVL.

This chain uses TRBV2 with TRBJ1-1; perhaps TRBD1 as D (6 bases). Germline lookup yields CDR1 SNHLY and CDR2 FYNNEI. The length of the CDR3 is 14 residues. V was cut by 4 bases and J by 3 bases, with 12 bases left in between. The CDR3 is CASSVEQGDTEAFF. The CDR3 DNA reads as TGTGCCAGCAGTGTGGAACAGGGTGACACTGAAGCTTTCTTT.

V usage is TRBV3-1 (or the pseudogene TRBV3-2) and J usage is TRBJ1-1; no reliable D call. Trimming took off 1 base at V and 4 bases at J, with 4 bases between the two ends. The CDR3 loop spans 12 amino acids. Per germline, CDR1 LGHDT and CDR2 YNNKEL (reference sequence). CDR3 DNA: TGTGCCAGCAGCCAAGGGGGCACTGAAGCTTTCTTT. It specifies CASSQGGTEAFF.

The chain uses TRBV9 and TRBJ2-7, with D tentatively TRBD1 (5 bases). The CDR3 consists of 15 residues. Germline V CDR1 and CDR2: SGDLS, YYNGEE. With 0 bases removed from V and 2 bases from J, the gap between germline ends came to 12 bases. The CDR3 region is CASSVGGLTPYEQYF. The CDR3 DNA follows: TGTGCCAGCAGCGTAGGGGGCCTTACCCCCTACGAGCAGTACTTC. The complete variable domain, with remaining parts taken from reference TRBV9 and TRBJ2-7, reads DSGVTQTPKHLITATGQRVTLRCSPRSGDLSVYWYQQSLDQGLQFLIQYYNGEERAKGNILERFSAQQFPDLHSELNLSSLELGDSALYFCASSVGGLTPYEQYFGPGTRLTVT.

This clone occurred once. The chain is built from TRBV19 and TRBJ2-7; the D is unclear. Trimming shortened V by 1 base and J by 10 bases, and 8 bases separated the two germline ends. Germline CDR1 LNHDA, CDR2 SQIVND (reference sequence). The CDR3 length is 11 residues. The CDR3 DNA is TGTGCCAGTAGTATAGGGAGCGAACAGTACTTC. As protein: CASSIGSEQYF.

This sequence joins TRBV5-1 and TRBJ1-1, with unresolved D. Looked up from germline, CDR1 is SGHRS and CDR2 is YFSETQ. The CDR3 covers 14 residues. The V gene lost 2 bases and the J gene lost 3 bases, with 11 bases spanning the gap. The CDR3 spells CASSFQAEDTEAFF. CDR3 coding DNA: TGCGCCAGCAGCTTTCAGGCGGAGGACACTGAAGCTTTCTTT.

The V gene is TRBV27, the J gene TRBJ2-7, with 12 nucleotides matching TRBD2. Germline V gene sequence: CDR1 MNHEY, CDR2 SMNVEV (reference sequence). The CDR3 is made up of 16 amino acids. Trimming cost V 5 bases and J 7 bases; bases outside gene matches: 12. The CDR3 nucleotides read TGTGCCAGCAGTCCCCTACTAGCGGGAGGACCTCGGGAGCAGTACTTC. Its translation is CASSPLLAGGPREQYF.

The rearrangement links TRBV14 to TRBJ1-5, with TRBD1 identical over 8 bases. The CDR3 covers 19 residues. The V segment lost 3 bases and the J segment 2 bases; nucleotides outside the gene matches: 15. The V gene's germline CDR1 is SGHDN and CDR2 FVKESK. This CDR3 reads CASSQNSGTGHIRNQPQHF. The CDR3, as DNA: TGTGCCAGCAGCCAGAATTCTGGGACAGGCCACATACGCAATCAGCCCCAGCATTTT.

This clone showed up just once. This chain connects TRBV7-6 to TRBJ2-3; the D is unclear. Germline CDR1 is SGHVS and CDR2 is FNYEAQ. CDR3 size: 16 residues. Trimming took 5 bases from V and 1 from J, leaving 16 bases between them. The CDR3 DNA reads as TGTGCCAGCAGCCCCTATTCAAGGTGGGGCACAGATACGCAGTATTTT. It encodes CASSPYSRWGTDTQYF.

V is TRBV11-2 and J is TRBJ1-2, with D uncertain. The germline CDR1 and CDR2 sequences are SGHAT and FQNNGV. Deletions cut 2 bases from V and 2 bases from J, with 9 bases between. The CDR3 length is 14 residues. Here the CDR3 reads CASSLMAGNYGYTF. The CDR3 bases are TGTGCCAGCAGCTTAATGGCGGGCAACTATGGCTACACCTTC.

The V gene is TRBV30, the J gene TRBJ2-7; D gene uncertain. V lost 0 bases, J lost 1 base, and 7 bases lay in between. CDR1 is GTSNPN and CDR2 is SVGIG in the germline V gene (reference sequence). The CDR3 extends over 13 amino acids. The CDR3: CAWSVSRSYEQYF. The CDR3 DNA reads as TGTGCCTGGAGTGTTTCCAGGTCCTACGAGCAGTACTTC.

The V and J genes are TRBV27 and TRBJ1-2, with 11 bases identical to TRBD1. Germline values: CDR1 MNHEY, CDR2 SMNVEV (reference sequence). CDR3 length: 15 residues. Trimming took 5 bases from V and 8 from J; bases not matched to a gene: 10. CDR3 amino acids: CASSRYSGTGGGYTF. CDR3 bases: TGTGCCAGCAGTAGATACTCCGGGACAGGGGGAGGCTACACCTTC.

The V and J genes are TRBV6-4 and TRBJ2-3; TRBD1 might be the D (6 bases). V was shortened by 0 bases and J by 2 bases, with 9 bases between the two germline ends. Germline CDR1 reads MRHNA; CDR2 reads SNTAGT. CDR3 length equals 15 residues. This chain's CDR3 is CASSDSSGDTDTQYF. Written as DNA, the CDR3 is TGTGCCAGCAGTGACTCTTCAGGGGACACAGATACGCAGTATTTT.

This clone was detected only a few times. The chain uses TRBV28 and TRBJ2-7; D unresolved. CDR1 and CDR2 (germline): MDHEN, SYDVKM. The CDR3 has 14 residues. V lost 2 bases to trimming and J lost 0 bases, with 8 bases between them. This chain's CDR3 is CASSLGQFSYEQYF. CDR3 bases: TGTGCCAGCAGTTTAGGGCAGTTCTCCTACGAGCAGTACTTC.

A single count supports this clone. The chain joins TRBV3-1 (or the pseudogene TRBV3-2) to TRBJ2-3; TRBD2 agrees at 7 bases. Looked up from germline, CDR1 is LGHDT and CDR2 is YNNKEL (reference sequence). The ends lost 4 bases at V and 2 bases at J; junction bases unmatched: 3. There are 14 residues in the CDR3. The DNA of the CDR3 is TGTGCCAGCAGCCTAGCGGGCCCCACAGATACGCAGTATTTT. It specifies CASSLAGPTDTQYF.